The TCR beta chain under discussion was sequenced for a study of neurological immune-mediated disorders. Study-wide points: Private repertoires in all groups were suggested, as expanded clones shared no CDR3 amino acid sequences across subjects. The greatest TCR clonal expansion occurred in HTLV-1-associated myelopathy and the least in multiple sclerosis, which fell below healthy controls.

CDR1 MGHDK and CDR2 SYGVNS come from the germline V gene. CDR3 length equals 12 residues. It was by 5'RACE with 10-nucleotide random UMIs that the cDNA was made. TCRdb analysed the 5' RACE reads with MiXCR anew, one entry per CDR3 protein. The sample lists 75,000 to 95,000 distinct CDR3 sequences; more than 15% were seen once. Worth noting for this clonotype: Its antigen is not known. Its ends do not fully match the called genes, so a read error is possible.

A blood bank in Maryland, USA, provided the volunteers who served as healthy controls. The sample taken for sequencing was PBMCs. The chain employs TRBV25-1 and TRBJ1-2; D gene uncertain. This TCR came from a middle-aged woman in good health. The CDR3 nucleotides read TGTACCAGCAGTGAGGGCGGTGGTGGCTACACCTTC. It codes for CTSSEGGGGYTF.